The 3 T cell receptor beta chains below all came from one sample that was sequenced in a study of identical twins. TCRdb called the 5' RACE reads again in MiXCR, with one record for every CDR3 protein. The data hold under 500,000 distinct CDR3 sequences, with roughly 13% observed a single time. These sequences were also reported in another study, on yellow fever vaccine responses in identical twins.

Sequences were obtained from CD4+ T cells sorted from blood. The receptors were gathered from a woman aged 18 to 35 in good health.

This clonotype has only a few counts. The rearrangement uses TRBV10-3 and TRBJ2-3; 7 nucleotides line up with TRBD1. Germline CDR1 reads ENHRY; CDR2 reads SYGVKD. This CDR3 spans 13 amino acids. V dropped 2 bases and J dropped 9; count of bases not matched to a gene: 5. In nucleotides, the CDR3 is TGTGCCATCAGTGAGGTACAGGGGAGCACGCAGTATTTT. It specifies CAISEVQGSTQYF.

This clonotype was observed a handful of times. The chain uses TRBV7-2 and TRBJ2-7, with 9 bases lining up with TRBD2. Germline CDR1 reads SGHTA; CDR2 reads FQGNSA. The CDR3 has 15 amino acids. J lost 3 bases, V lost 5 bases, and 8 bases had no gene match. The CDR3 DNA follows: TGTGCCAGCAGCCCCAGGCGGGGGGGGGTCTACGAGCAGTACTTC. This gives the protein CASSPRRGGVYEQYF.

The chain joins TRBV12-3 or TRBV12-4 to TRBJ2-1, with 7 bases identical to TRBD2. CDR3 size: 18 residues. The CDR3 reads CTRCLARSLGGEYNEQFF. The CDR3 DNA sequence: TGTACCCGCTGTTTAGCTAGGAGTCTGGGGGGGGAGTACAATGAGCAGTTCTTC.